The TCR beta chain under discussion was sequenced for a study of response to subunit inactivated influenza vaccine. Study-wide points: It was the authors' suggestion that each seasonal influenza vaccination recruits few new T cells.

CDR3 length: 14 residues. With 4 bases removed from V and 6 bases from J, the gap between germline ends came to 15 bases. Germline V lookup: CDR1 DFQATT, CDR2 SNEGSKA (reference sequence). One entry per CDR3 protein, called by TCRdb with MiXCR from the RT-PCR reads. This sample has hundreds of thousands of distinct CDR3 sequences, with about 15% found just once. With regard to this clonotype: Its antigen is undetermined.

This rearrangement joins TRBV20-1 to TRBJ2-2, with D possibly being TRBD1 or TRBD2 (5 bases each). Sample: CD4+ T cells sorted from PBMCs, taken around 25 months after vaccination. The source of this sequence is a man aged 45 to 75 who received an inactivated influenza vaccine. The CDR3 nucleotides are TGCAGTGCTATGAGGGCAGGGTGGTCCGGGGAGCTGTTTTTT. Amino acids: CSAMRAGWSGELFF.